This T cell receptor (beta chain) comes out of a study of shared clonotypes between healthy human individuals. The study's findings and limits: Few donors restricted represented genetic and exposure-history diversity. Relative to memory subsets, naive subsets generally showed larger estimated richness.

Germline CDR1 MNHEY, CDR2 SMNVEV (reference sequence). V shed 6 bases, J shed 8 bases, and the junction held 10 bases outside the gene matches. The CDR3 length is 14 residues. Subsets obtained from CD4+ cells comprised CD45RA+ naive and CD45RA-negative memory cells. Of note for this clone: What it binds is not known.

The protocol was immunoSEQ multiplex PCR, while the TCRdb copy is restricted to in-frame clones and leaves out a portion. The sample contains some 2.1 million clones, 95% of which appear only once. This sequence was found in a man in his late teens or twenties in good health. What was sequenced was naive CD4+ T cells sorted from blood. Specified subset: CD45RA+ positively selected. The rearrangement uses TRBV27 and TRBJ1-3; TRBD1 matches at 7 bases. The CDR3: CASSQTGIGDTIYF. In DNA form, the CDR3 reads TGTGCCAGCAGCCAGACAGGGATCGGGGACACCATATATTTT.